The 27 T cell receptor beta chains presented below share a single source sample, sequenced in a study of neurological immune-mediated disorders (dated by TCRdb to between 2018 and 2021). The method was 5' RACE. The instrument was an Illumina HiSeq 2500. TCRdb's own reprocessing of the public reads used fastp at Q25 and MiXCR and kept productive beta chains. Each entry is one CDR3 protein sequence, shown with its most common DNA and genes. For this sample the table gives nearly 45,000 distinct CDR3 sequences, of which around a fifth were detected only once. The ten largest make up 3.5% to 5% of the sample. The sample's time point label, decoded: technical triplicate 3. Material: PBMCs. All receptors come from a man in his sixties with HTLV-1-associated myelopathy (HAM/TSP).

The V and J genes are TRBV6-5 and TRBJ2-7; 8 bases fit TRBD2. There are 14 residues in the CDR3. Trimming cost V 5 bases and J 2 bases; bases outside gene matches: 5. Germline CDR1 is MNHEY and CDR2 is SVGAGI. This CDR3 reads CASSPAGEAYEQYF. CDR3 coding DNA: TGTGCCAGCAGTCCAGCGGGAGAAGCCTACGAGCAGTACTTC.

This clonotype was counted ten times or more. The CDR3 bases are TGTGCCATCAGTGAGTCGGAGTTAAGCAATCAGCCCCAGCATTTT. Its protein is CAISESELSNQPQHF. The V gene is TRBV10-3, the J gene TRBJ1-5; D not certain. V lost 0 bases and J lost 1, with 7 bases in between. Germline loops: CDR1 ENHRY, CDR2 SYGVKD. This CDR3 contains 15 residues.

Of note for this clonotype: A much larger clone lies a single base off, so this may be a read error. The CDR3 is CATNMRCQPQHF. CDR3 DNA sequence: TGTGCCACCAATATGAGGTGCCAGCCCCAGCATTTT. This chain connects TRBV19 to TRBJ1-5; D gene ambiguous. CDR3 length: 12 amino acids. Trimming cost V 10 bases and J 7 bases, with 14 bases left between them. Germline assignment: CDR1 LNHDA and CDR2 SQIVND (reference sequence).

This clonotype has at least ten counts. J is TRBJ1-2 and V is TRBV28, with 7 bases matching TRBD1. The CDR3 covers 12 residues. With 5 bases clipped from V and 5 bases from J, the junction kept 2 bases outside the gene matches. Per germline, CDR1 MDHEN and CDR2 SYDVKM. In DNA, the CDR3 is TGTGCCAGCAGTGTACAGGGGTATGGCTACACCTTC. It specifies CASSVQGYGYTF.

The sample holds many counts of this clonotype. This sequence joins TRBV29-1 and TRBJ2-7; D perhaps matches TRBD1 (6 bases). The CDR3 runs to 15 residues. Germline V gene sequence: CDR1 SQVTM, CDR2 ANQGSEA. The V end lost 1 base, the J end lost 1 base, and 14 bases lay between the germline ends. CDR3 bases: TGCAGCGTTGAAGCAATAGGACAGCCTTCCTACGAGCAGTACTTC. Protein: CSVEAIGQPSYEQYF.

CDR3 in amino acids: CSARSSNAQPQHF. The CDR3 DNA reads as TGCAGTGCTAGGTCCAGTAACGCTCAGCCCCAGCATTTT. The chain uses TRBV20-1 and TRBJ1-5; D gene uncertain. Trimming pared 3 bases from V and 6 bases from J, leaving 12 bases between. In germline, CDR1 is DFQATT, CDR2 SNEGSKA (reference sequence). The CDR3 is made up of 13 amino acids.

This clonotype was counted many times. The chain links TRBV20-1 to TRBJ1-2; 7 positions agree with TRBD1. This CDR3 is 12 amino acids long. Germline V gene data show CDR1 as DFQATT and CDR2 as SNEGSKA (reference sequence). The J segment lost 3 bases and the V segment lost 2 bases, leaving 0 bases of the junction unmatched. CDR3 coding DNA: TGCAGTGCTAGACAGGGGGACTATGGCTACACCTTC. Residues: CSARQGDYGYTF.

The chain carries TRBV24-1 and TRBJ2-6; tentatively, D is TRBD2 (5 bases). V lost 10 bases and J 3 bases, leaving 12 bases between the germline ends. The CDR3 is 14 amino acids. Germline CDR1 KGHDR, CDR2 SFDVKD. The CDR3 spells CATGGSGGANVLTF. CDR3 bases: TGTGCCACAGGAGGTTCAGGTGGGGCCAACGTCCTGACTTTC.

This clonotype occurred many times. The CDR3 loop reads CASSPGQGTNTGELFF. The CDR3 DNA is TGCGCCAGCAGCCCTGGACAGGGAACGAACACCGGGGAGCTGTTTTTT. The rearrangement joins TRBV5-1 to TRBJ2-2; 8 bases align to TRBD1. V shed 4 bases, J shed 0 bases, and the junction held 5 bases outside the gene matches. The CDR3 runs 16 residues. CDR1 SGHRS and CDR2 YFSETQ come from the germline V gene.

As concerns this clonotype: At one boundary the junction diverges from the germline segment, which might be a read error. V usage is TRBV19 and J usage is TRBJ1-1, with 10 positions matching TRBD1. CDR3 length equals 17 residues. CDR1 LNHDA and CDR2 SQIVND come from the germline V gene (reference sequence). CDR3 protein: CATSPLDRGLLYTEAFF. CDR3 sequence (DNA): TGTGCCACTAGTCCCCTTGACAGGGGGCTATTGTACACTGAAGCTTTCTTT.

This clonotype was observed many times. The junction departs from the called germline gene at one end, perhaps through a read error. This chain connects TRBV7-9 to TRBJ2-1; 11 bases agree with TRBD2. The CDR3 spans 15 residues. Germline V gene sequence: CDR1 SEHNR, CDR2 FQNEAQ (reference sequence). The CDR3 protein is CASRLAGGPSNEQFF. In DNA form, the CDR3 reads TGTGCCAGCAGGTTAGCGGGAGGGCCCAGCAATGAGCAGTTCTTC.

The V call is TRBV4-1, the J call TRBJ2-5; 13 bases are a match to TRBD2. The V segment lost 4 bases and the J segment 5 bases; nucleotides outside the gene matches: 16. This CDR3 has 19 amino acids. Germline-derived CDR1 and CDR2 are MGHRA and YSYEKL. CDR3 region: CASSRTKRTSGGSWETQYF. DNA for the CDR3: TGCGCCAGCAGCCGCACGAAGAGGACTAGCGGGGGATCTTGGGAGACCCAGTACTTC.

This CDR3 is CAWSRQSNGYTF. DNA of the CDR3: TGTGCCTGGAGTCGACAGTCGAATGGCTACACCTTC. V is TRBV30 and J is TRBJ1-2; maybe TRBD1 (5 bases). Per germline, CDR1 GTSNPN and CDR2 SVGIG (reference sequence). The V end lost 2 bases, the J end lost 6 bases, and 10 bases lay between the germline ends. The CDR3 contains 12 residues.

This clonotype was seen repeatedly, ten times or more. This chain connects TRBV7-2 to TRBJ2-2; the D is unclear. V dropped 3 bases and J dropped 4 bases, with 6 bases sitting between them. This CDR3 is built from 13 residues. Per germline, CDR1 SGHTA and CDR2 FQGNSA. The CDR3 here is CASSFVFTGELFF. The CDR3 nucleotides read TGTGCCAGCAGCTTCGTTTTCACCGGGGAGCTGTTTTTT.

A note on this clonotype: A read error is possible here, since a much larger clone lies one base away. This chain links TRBV29-1 with TRBJ2-2, with 7 bases lining up with TRBD2. There are 15 residues in the CDR3. Germline assignment: CDR1 SQVTM and CDR2 ANQGSEA. CDR3 region: CSVTTPGGNTVELFF. CDR3 bases: TGCAGCGTCACGACGCCCGGGGGGAACACCGTGGAGCTGTTTTTT.

This clonotype was observed many times. The rearrangement uses TRBV29-1 and TRBJ1-1; no clear D. This CDR3 comprises 12 residues. V was cut by 4 bases and J by 3 bases, with 9 bases left in between. Germline V gene lookup returns CDR1 SQVTM and CDR2 ANQGSEA. Here the CDR3 DNA reads TGCAGCGTTGCTCGATCGGACACTGAAGCTTTCTTT. Translation: CSVARSDTEAFF.

This clonotype has a count of ten or more. This chain connects TRBV6-6 to TRBJ1-4; D ambiguous. Germline V CDR1 and CDR2: MNHNY, SVGAGI (reference sequence). Trimming removed 5 bases at V and 7 bases at J, with 17 bases between. The length of the CDR3 is 15 residues. The CDR3 DNA follows: TGTGCCAGCAGTACCGGCTCGACCGCGAGTGAAAAACTGTTTTTT. Translating it yields CASSTGSTASEKLFF.

The CDR3 is CASSLSWRNDKETQYF. As DNA, the CDR3 is TGTGCCAGCAGTTTATCTTGGAGGAACGATAAAGAGACCCAGTACTTC. The V gene is TRBV27, the J gene TRBJ2-5, with D possibly TRBD2 on 5 matching bases. There are 16 residues in the CDR3. The ends were cut back, 0 bases at V and 3 bases at J, with 14 bases in the middle. Germline V gene data show CDR1 as MNHEY and CDR2 as SMNVEV (reference sequence).

The rearrangement links TRBV7-9 to TRBJ2-2; D is perhaps TRBD2 (6 bases). The CDR3 is 15 residues long. V gave up 5 bases and J gave up 2 bases, with 12 bases separating them. Looked up from germline, CDR1 is SEHNR and CDR2 is FQNEAQ (reference sequence). CDR3 coding DNA: TGTGCCAGCAGCCCCGACGGGAGAAACACCGGGGAGCTGTTTTTT. Amino acids: CASSPDGRNTGELFF.

The table lists this clonotype with many counts. The chain links TRBV5-1 to TRBJ2-3; TRBD2 matches 10 bases. This CDR3 region has 16 residues. The J segment lost 2 bases and the V segment lost 2 bases, leaving 5 bases of the junction unmatched. The germline CDR1 and CDR2 sequences are SGHRS and YFSETQ. In DNA, the CDR3 is TGCGCCAGCAGCTTAGGAACTAGCGGGACCACAGATACGCAGTATTTT. Encoded protein: CASSLGTSGTTDTQYF.

This clonotype was found many times. The rearrangement uses TRBV4-2 and TRBJ1-6, with 7 bases fitting TRBD1. In germline, CDR1 is LGHNA, CDR2 YNFKEQ. With V trimmed by 0 bases and J by 9 bases, 8 bases remained unmatched. CDR3 length equals 16 residues. CDR3 in amino acids: CASSQDLMTGSSPLHF. CDR3 nucleotide sequence: TGTGCCAGCAGCCAAGATTTGATGACAGGGTCTTCACCCCTCCACTTT.

This clonotype was counted many times. The V and J genes are TRBV7-8 and TRBJ2-7; D remains ambiguous. V lost 2 bases and J 6 bases, leaving 14 bases between the germline ends. This CDR3 comprises 14 residues. Germline-derived CDR1 and CDR2 are SGHVS and FQNEAQ. CDR3 protein: CASSLPGQSLEQYF. The CDR3, as DNA: TGTGCCAGCAGCTTACCCGGTCAAAGCCTCGAGCAGTACTTC.

The genes are TRBV5-1 and TRBJ1-1; D ambiguous. The V gene's germline CDR1 is SGHRS and CDR2 YFSETQ. This CDR3 is built from 13 residues. V was pared by 5 bases and J by 0 bases, with 8 bases between. This CDR3 is CASRHGMNTEAFF. The CDR3 DNA follows: TGCGCCAGCAGACATGGCATGAACACTGAAGCTTTCTTT.

This clonotype was seen at least ten times. The chain links TRBV5-1 to TRBJ1-1, with no clear D. V lost 2 bases to trimming and J lost 0 bases, with 8 bases between them. This CDR3 has 14 residues. From germline, CDR1 is SGHRS and CDR2 YFSETQ. The CDR3 loop reads CASSFTYLNTEAFF. The CDR3 DNA follows: TGCGCCAGCAGCTTTACTTATCTGAACACTGAAGCTTTCTTT. The complete variable domain, with remaining parts taken from reference TRBV5-1 and TRBJ1-1, reads KAGVTQTPRYLIKTRGQQVTLSCSPISGHRSVSWYQQTPGQGLQFLFEYFSETQRNKGNFPGRFSGRQFSNSRSEMNVSTLELGDSALYLCASSFTYLNTEAFFGQGTRLTVV.

This clonotype was detected ten times or more. V gene TRBV4-1 combines with J gene TRBJ1-1, with D unclear. Trimming took off 0 bases at V and 7 bases at J, with 9 bases between the two ends. CDR1 is MGHRA and CDR2 is YSYEKL in the germline V gene. The length of the CDR3 is 13 residues. CDR3 in DNA: TGCGCCAGCAGCCAAGATCTGAGAGGTGAAGCTTTCTTT. Its protein is CASSQDLRGEAFF.

This clonotype has at least ten counts. The chain couples TRBV2 to TRBJ1-5, with D hard to call. This CDR3 comprises 14 residues. The V end lost 1 base, the J end lost 2 bases, and 6 bases lay between the germline ends. CDR1 and CDR2 (germline): SNHLY, FYNNEI. In nucleotides, the CDR3 is TGTGCCAGCAGTGAAGGGGGAGGCAATCAGCCCCAGCATTTT. Its translation: CASSEGGGNQPQHF.

This clonotype was recorded many times. The rearrangement uses TRBV20-1 and TRBJ1-1; no reliable D call. The V gene's germline CDR1 is DFQATT and CDR2 SNEGSKA (reference sequence). Trimming pared 5 bases from V and 7 bases from J, leaving 11 bases between. The CDR3 runs to 11 residues. This CDR3 reads CSAQTQVEAFF. Here the CDR3 DNA reads TGCAGTGCTCAGACCCAGGTTGAAGCTTTCTTT.